This TCR beta chain was obtained from a study of blood T cell repertoires in COVID-19. Study overall: Acute and convalescent COVID-19 specimens originated in the United States, Italy and Spain. T cells, B-cell-depleted T cells, or PBMCs provided the cDNA or gDNA that served as material.

CDR1 and CDR2 (germline): SGHDT, YYEEEE. The CDR3 totals 14 residues. The ends were cut back, 3 bases at V and 3 bases at J, with 9 bases in the middle. Authors' data handling: The assay estimated nucleated cells by amplifying reference gene primers. Assay used: immunoSEQ multiplex PCR; TCRdb lists only in-frame clones, some missing. V and J calls and clone size come straight from that table; D and trimming were deduced from the DNA. The table lists about 220,000 clones, about 88% of them singletons. The clonotype originates from a man aged 45-65 years who had recovered from COVID-19. The chain recombines TRBV5-6 with TRBJ1-4; D is perhaps TRBD1 (5 bases). The sequenced sample consisted of peripheral blood. The CDR3 sequence is CASSSGMANEKLFF. The CDR3 DNA follows: TGTGCCAGCAGCTCAGGGATGGCTAATGAAAAACTGTTTTTT.